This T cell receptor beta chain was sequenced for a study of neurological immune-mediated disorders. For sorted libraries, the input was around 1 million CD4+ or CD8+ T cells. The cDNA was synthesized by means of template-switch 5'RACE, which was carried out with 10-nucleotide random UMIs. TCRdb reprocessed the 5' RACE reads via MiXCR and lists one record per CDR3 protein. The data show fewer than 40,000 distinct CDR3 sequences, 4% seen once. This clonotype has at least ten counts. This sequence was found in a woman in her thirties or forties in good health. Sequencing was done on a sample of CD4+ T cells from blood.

CDR3 coding DNA: TGCAGTGCTGCGGGGACAGCTAATTCACCCCTCCACTTT. It yields the protein CSAAGTANSPLHF. The chain recombines TRBV20-1 with TRBJ1-6; 7 bases line up with TRBD1. V gave up 5 bases and J gave up 6 bases; unmatched junction bases: 4. Germline V gene sequence: CDR1 DFQATT, CDR2 SNEGSKA (reference sequence). The CDR3 runs 13 residues.